Reported below is one T cell receptor (beta chain). Ten or more counts support this clonotype. Its antigen remains unidentified. Per-base qualities were not stored, and no clone one base away is much larger. This sample stems from a study of T-cell memory formation after mild COVID-19 (dated by TCRdb to the early 2020s). Background on the whole study: TCR sequence clusters from the two donors were largely donor specific. The cohort comprised two young, previously healthy adult volunteers, one female and one male. T-cell clones expanding and contracting after mild COVID-19 in a couple of donors were tracked by longitudinal TCRalpha and TCRbeta repertoire sequencing.

Overall study results and their limits: Only two mild cases were covered in the study, and larger cohorts including severe cases with pre-infection samples were considered necessary. Contracting CD4+ clones turned up mainly in the CM and EM memory subsets, whereas EMRA was where CD8+ clones were enriched. The detection of some responding clones in pre-infection memory suggests that pre-existing cross-reactive memory T cells joined the SARS-CoV-2 response. Whether the second-wave clones peaking on day 37 were SARS-CoV-2 specific was not confirmed. Clones contracting from day 15 to 85 had balanced CD4/CD8 phenotypes, while a second wave expanding from day 15 to 37 was biased towards CD4+.

Ficoll-Paque density gradient centrifugation was used to isolate PBMCs. Instrument used: Illumina NovaSeq 6000. cDNA libraries for TCRalpha and TCRbeta were prepared by 5'RACE using constant-segment primers, with sample barcodes and unique molecular identifiers added. RNA was extracted from every sample with Trizol reagent. Amplification of the libraries took two PCR steps, and the second step added a second sample barcode plus Illumina TruSeq adapters. Libraries were sequenced on an Illumina NovaSeq with 2 x 150 bp paired-end reads. The study's processing was this. With migec v1.2.7, reads were demultiplexed and then collapsed into UMI-guided consensus sequences. Using mixcr v2.1.11, UMI consensuses were aligned to TRA and TRB V and J templates and then assembled into clonotypes. Clonotypes were classified as expanded or contracted when called significant by both edgeR and NoisET, with noise models trained on biological replicates. For edgeR calls, a false discovery rate-adjusted p below 0.01 and a log2 fold-change threshold of 1 were applied. As an exploratory analysis of dynamics, max-normalized trajectories of the 1000 most abundant clonotypes were examined with PCA combined with hierarchical clustering. Separately sequenced CD4+ and CD8+ repertoires were used to assign the CD4 or CD8 phenotype of responding clones. The public reads were reanalyzed by TCRdb: fastp trimming at Q25, MiXCR alignment, in-frame beta chains only. All rows with the same CDR3 protein become a single entry with the most common DNA and genes. TCRdb's processing, not the authors' own work, is the source of the V and J calls. Present in this sample are around 200,000 distinct CDR3 sequences, over 7.5% of which were seen just once. The top ten constitute roughly 3.5% of the sample.

The sequence was collected from a man in his late teens or twenties who had mild COVID-19 (a few samples of this study predate the infection). The sample titles of this study are shuffled in the database, so cell type and time point are left out; the donor was told from shared clones. Sequencing used PBMCs or a T cell subset sorted from them (not recorded which).

For the CDR3, the sequence is CASSQVGGGRAGYTF. The nucleotides are TGCGCCAGCAGCCAAGTCGGCGGCGGCAGGGCTGGCTACACCTTC. Recombination joined TRBV4-3 with TRBJ1-2; the D gene is perhaps TRBD1, from 5 matching bases. V loses 1 base, J loses 7 bases, and the germline ends lie 16 bases apart. In the germline V gene, CDR1 corresponds to LGHNA and CDR2 to YSLEER. The CDR3 spans 15 residues, from the cysteine through the phenylalanine. Left in the record is the CDR3 DNA by itself, 45 bases read in frame from the first base.